One sample yielded the 4 T cell receptor beta chains listed below, sequenced in a study of blood T cell repertoires in COVID-19. TCRdb keeps only in-frame clones here, not all; method: immunoSEQ multiplex PCR. Seen here are tens of thousands of clones, approximately 86% observed once, and the top ten hold about 25%. The sample taken for sequencing was peripheral blood. The receptors here all came from a woman aged 80 or over with active or convalescent COVID-19.

The chain uses TRBV6-5 and TRBJ1-2; D remains unclear. Germline loops: CDR1 MNHEY, CDR2 SVGAGI. CDR3 size: 13 residues. Trimming shortened V by 2 bases and J by 4 bases, and 8 bases separated the two germline ends. Here the CDR3 reads CASSYRGLYGYTF. The CDR3 DNA reads TGTGCCAGCAGTTACCGAGGTCTCTATGGCTACACCTTC.

The chain is built from TRBV6-1 and TRBJ1-3; 9 positions agree with TRBD1. From germline, CDR1 is MNHNS and CDR2 SASEGT. V was clipped by 4 bases and J by 2 bases; unmatched bases: 6. The CDR3 sequence is 16 residues long. The CDR3 sequence: CASSAYDRGTGNTIYF. The CDR3 DNA reads as TGTGCCAGCAGTGCCTATGACAGGGGGACTGGAAACACCATATATTTT.

The chain combines TRBV7-6 with TRBJ2-2, with D perhaps TRBD2 (6 bases). The germline V gene has CDR1 SGHVS and CDR2 FNYEAQ. The CDR3 spans 14 residues. Trimming took 3 bases from V and 3 from J, leaving 8 bases between them. This chain's CDR3 is CASSFGGHTGELFF. For the CDR3, the DNA is TGTGCCAGCAGCTTCGGGGGTCACACCGGGGAGCTGTTTTTT. Together with reference TRBV7-6 and TRBJ2-2, the CDR3 gives the full variable domain: GAGVSQSPRYKVTKRGQDVALRCDPISGHVSLYWYRQALGQGPEFLTYFNYEAQQDKSGLPNDRFSAERPEGSISTLTIQRTEQRDSAMYRCASSFGGHTGELFFGEGSRLTVL.

The V call is TRBV7-8, the J call TRBJ1-1, with no clear D. Germline V gene lookup returns CDR1 SGHVS and CDR2 FQNEAQ. The V end was cut by 6 bases, the J end by 0 bases, with 8 bases between. CDR3 size: 13 residues. CDR3 coding DNA: TGTGCCAGCAGACAAAAGTTGAACACTGAAGCTTTCTTT. Amino acids: CASRQKLNTEAFF.